The 29 T cell receptor beta chains below were found in one sample sequenced in a study of T cell responses to AZD1222 COVID-19 vaccine. Sequenced by immunoSEQ multiplex PCR; TCRdb stores in-frame clones only, minus some. The sample lists about 140,000 clones, approximately 92% occurring once. This material consisted of peripheral blood, taken on day 0 of AZD1222 vaccination. These TCRs come from an adult in good health.

V usage is TRBV6-4 and J usage is TRBJ2-1; weak D call: TRBD2 (6 bases). Trimming stripped 8 bases from V and 5 bases from J, with 19 bases between. Germline CDR1 and CDR2: MRHNA and SNTAGT. There are 15 residues in the CDR3. The CDR3 coding sequence is TGTGCCAGCTCCTTGTCGGGGGACCCCAACAATGAGCAGTTCTTC. Its protein is CASSLSGDPNNEQFF.

The chain joins TRBV24-1 to TRBJ2-7; possibly TRBD1 or TRBD2 for D (7 bases each). Germline values: CDR1 KGHDR, CDR2 SFDVKD. This CDR3 has 15 residues. V dropped 3 bases and J dropped 3 bases, with 14 bases sitting between them. The CDR3 here is CATSDQGGGDYEQYF. The CDR3 DNA is TGTGCCACCAGTGATCAGGGGGGAGGGGACTACGAGCAGTACTTC.

This chain uses TRBV5-1 with TRBJ2-7; possible D gene TRBD1, 5 bases. Germline V CDR1 and CDR2: SGHRS, YFSETQ. V was trimmed by 5 bases and J by 0 bases, leaving 15 bases between them. This CDR3 has 15 residues. The CDR3 loop reads CASRPQGPSSYEQYF. The CDR3 nucleotides are TGCGCCAGCAGACCTCAGGGCCCCAGCTCCTACGAGCAGTACTTC.

The rearrangement links TRBV9 to TRBJ2-1; 7 bases are shared with TRBD2. Germline V gene sequence: CDR1 SGDLS, CDR2 YYNGEE. This CDR3 region has 15 residues. Trimming removed 0 bases from V and 3 bases from J; junction bases left unmatched: 3. The CDR3 loop reads CASSVASGGYNEQFF. The CDR3 nucleotides are TGTGCCAGCAGCGTAGCTAGCGGAGGCTACAATGAGCAGTTCTTC.

V gene TRBV27 combines with J gene TRBJ1-5, with 7 bases that match TRBD1. Trimming took 6 bases from V and 6 from J; bases not matched to a gene: 14. The germline gives CDR1 MNHEY, CDR2 SMNVEV (reference sequence). The CDR3 is made up of 16 amino acids. The CDR3 DNA is TGTGCCAGCAGGGCCAGAGGGGGCGGGGGAGTTCAGCCCCAGCATTTT. Translated: CASRARGGGGVQPQHF.

The gene calls are TRBV11-2 and TRBJ2-3; 11 bases fit TRBD2. Per germline, CDR1 SGHAT and CDR2 FQNNGV. Losses at the gene ends were 2 bases for V and 5 bases for J; bases not matched to a gene: 6. The CDR3 covers 16 residues. Here the CDR3 reads CASSLRVAGGVDTQYF. DNA of the CDR3: TGTGCCAGCAGCTTAAGAGTAGCGGGGGGGGTAGATACGCAGTATTTT. Combining the CDR3 with reference TRBV11-2 and TRBJ2-3 gives the whole variable domain EAGVAQSPRYKIIEKRQSVAFWCNPISGHATLYWYQQILGQGPKLLIQFQNNGVVDDSQLPKDRFSAERLKGVDSTLKIQPAKLEDSAVYLCASSLRVAGGVDTQYFGPGTRLTVL.

This clone was detected once. CDR3 DNA sequence: TGTGCCAGCAGTACGCTCGACTATGGCTACACCTTC. Amino acid sequence: CASSTLDYGYTF. The rearrangement joins TRBV9 to TRBJ1-2, with D hard to call. Trimming removed 5 bases from V and 3 bases from J, with 8 bases in between. This CDR3 is 12 amino acids long. Germline lookup yields CDR1 SGDLS and CDR2 YYNGEE.

The chain uses TRBV19 and TRBJ1-5; unclear D gene. In germline, CDR1 is LNHDA, CDR2 SQIVND (reference sequence). The CDR3 is 13 amino acids. V shed 2 bases and J shed 7 bases, with 9 bases lying between them. This CDR3 is CASSIRRWQPQHF. Here the CDR3 DNA reads TGTGCCAGTAGTATAAGGCGATGGCAGCCCCAGCATTTT.

The CDR3 DNA sequence: TGTGCCAGCAGCCCGGGACTAGCGGAAACAGATACGCAGTATTTT. Its translation: CASSPGLAETDTQYF. J is TRBJ2-3 and V is TRBV5-4; 11 bases map to TRBD2. Germline loops: CDR1 SGHNT, CDR2 YYREEE (reference sequence). The CDR3 has 15 amino acids. The V and J ends lost 4 bases and 3 bases, in that order; junction bases with no gene match: 4.

The chain carries TRBV9 and TRBJ2-7, with 7 nucleotides matching TRBD1. The CDR3 runs 14 residues. Trimming took 5 bases from V and 2 from J; bases not matched to a gene: 7. Germline V gives CDR1 SGDLS, CDR2 YYNGEE. CDR3 nucleotide sequence: TGTGCCAGCAGTGGGGGACAGACAACCTACGAGCAGTACTTC. Protein: CASSGGQTTYEQYF. Variable domain in full (rest from reference TRBV9 and TRBJ2-7): DSGVTQTPKHLITATGQRVTLRCSPRSGDLSVYWYQQSLDQGLQFLIQYYNGEERAKGNILERFSAQQFPDLHSELNLSSLELGDSALYFCASSGGQTTYEQYFGPGTRLTVT.

The V and J genes are TRBV3-1 (or the pseudogene TRBV3-2) and TRBJ1-5; weak D call: TRBD1 (5 bases). Germline V gives CDR1 LGHDT, CDR2 YNNKEL (reference sequence). Trimming shortened V by 4 bases and J by 5 bases, and 12 bases separated the two germline ends. The CDR3 is made up of 14 amino acids. CDR3 sequence: CASSPDVGDQPQHF. DNA of the CDR3: TGTGCCAGCAGCCCAGACGTGGGGGATCAGCCCCAGCATTTT.

The V gene is TRBV2, the J gene TRBJ1-2; D is perhaps TRBD1 (6 bases). The germline V gene encodes CDR1 SNHLY and CDR2 FYNNEI. This CDR3 region has 11 residues. Trimming pared 4 bases from V and 8 bases from J, leaving 8 bases between. The CDR3 here is CASSAGAGYTF. Written as DNA, the CDR3 is TGTGCCAGCAGTGCAGGGGCAGGCTACACCTTC.

Only a few counts were recorded for this clone. V usage is TRBV5-5 and J usage is TRBJ1-2; perhaps TRBD1 as D (5 bases). Germline CDR1 and CDR2: SGHKS and YYEKEE (reference sequence). This CDR3 is 16 amino acids long. V shed 0 bases and J shed 4 bases, with 16 bases lying between them. The CDR3 coding sequence is TGTGCCAGCAGCTTGGTACAGGCCGGCAAACCCTATGGCTACACCTTC. Encoded protein: CASSLVQAGKPYGYTF.

The chain carries TRBV7-2 and TRBJ2-1; unclear D gene. Trimming took 2 bases from V and 7 from J, leaving 9 bases between them. Germline CDR1 SGHTA, CDR2 FQGNSA. This CDR3 has 13 amino acids. Written as DNA, the CDR3 is TGTGCCAGCAGCTTACCATCTAGGAATGAGCAGTTCTTC. It encodes CASSLPSRNEQFF.

For this clone: A junction boundary mismatches the germline segment, possibly from a read error. V usage is TRBV5-1 and J usage is TRBJ1-4; no reliable D call. The CDR3 has 13 residues. Germline loops: CDR1 SGHRS, CDR2 YFSETQ. The CDR3 nucleotides are TGCGCCAGCAGATTGGACCCGGCGGGAAAACTGTTTTTT. Protein: CASRLDPAGKLFF.

The J gene is TRBJ2-2, the V gene TRBV24-1; D possibly corresponds to TRBD2 (7 bases). V was cut by 1 base and J by 7 bases, with 12 bases left in between. This CDR3 region has 15 residues. In germline, CDR1 is KGHDR, CDR2 SFDVKD. The CDR3 protein is CATSDLGGDGGELFF. The CDR3 DNA is TGTGCCACCAGTGATTTAGGGGGGGACGGCGGGGAGCTGTTTTTT.

The chain recombines TRBV14 with TRBJ1-4; 8 nucleotides agree with TRBD1. The ends lost 4 bases at V and 2 bases at J; junction bases unmatched: 6. CDR3 length equals 16 residues. The germline gives CDR1 SGHDN, CDR2 FVKESK. CDR3 amino acids: CASSRSGGATNEKLFF. In nucleotides, the CDR3 is TGTGCCAGCAGCCGATCAGGGGGCGCGACTAATGAAAAACTGTTTTTT.

The CDR3: CASRPFRGGDTGELFF. The DNA of the CDR3 is TGTGCCAGCAGACCATTCCGAGGGGGGGACACCGGGGAGCTGTTTTTT. The V call is TRBV11-2, the J call TRBJ2-2, with TRBD2 as a possible D gene (7 bases). Per the germline V gene, CDR1 is SGHAT and CDR2 is FQNNGV. V was cut by 6 bases and J by 3 bases, with 17 bases left in between. The CDR3 extends over 16 amino acids.

The V gene is TRBV7-9, the J gene TRBJ2-5; D uncertain. Germline V lookup: CDR1 SEHNR, CDR2 FQNEAQ (reference sequence). CDR3 length equals 12 residues. V lost 1 base, J lost 4 bases, and 4 bases lay in between. CDR3 sequence reads: CASSLGRETQYF. Written as DNA, the CDR3 is TGTGCCAGCAGCTTAGGGCGAGAGACCCAGTACTTC. The entire variable domain, with the rest obtained from reference TRBV7-9 and TRBJ2-5, is as follows: DTGVSQNPRHKITKRGQNVTFRCDPISEHNRLYWYRQTLGQGPEFLTYFQNEAQLEKSRLLSDRFSAERPKGSFSTLEIQRTEQGDSAMYLCASSLGRETQYFGPGTRLLVL.

In its sample, this clone was seen once. This chain links TRBV5-1 with TRBJ1-6; 7 bases match TRBD1. The trim removed 1 base at V and 4 bases at J, leaving 8 bases unmatched. The CDR3 loop spans 17 amino acids. Per the germline V gene, CDR1 is SGHRS and CDR2 is YFSETQ. The CDR3 reads CASSLWPPGQYNSPLHF. In DNA, the CDR3 is TGCGCCAGCAGCTTGTGGCCACCGGGACAGTATAATTCACCCCTCCACTTT.

The genes are TRBV12-5 and TRBJ2-7, with 13 positions matching TRBD2. V was clipped by 6 bases and J by 2 bases; unmatched bases: 16. CDR3 size: 19 residues. The germline V gene has CDR1 LGHNT and CDR2 FRNRAP. DNA of the CDR3: TGTGCTAGTGGCCAAAACCAACGGGGACTAGCGGGAAGAACCTACGAGCAGTACTTC. Amino acid sequence: CASGQNQRGLAGRTYEQYF.

The V and J genes are TRBV5-1 and TRBJ1-6; D is undetermined. This CDR3 has 17 residues. The germline V and J ends were trimmed by 0 bases and 8 bases, with 18 bases remaining between them. Germline CDR1 SGHRS, CDR2 YFSETQ. This CDR3 is CASSLEVWGSADSPLHF. The CDR3 DNA reads TGCGCCAGCAGCTTGGAGGTGTGGGGTAGCGCTGATTCACCCCTCCACTTT.

V is TRBV30 and J is TRBJ1-2; possibly TRBD1 for D (6 bases). Trimming removed 0 bases at V and 6 bases at J, with 14 bases between. The CDR3 extends over 14 amino acids. CDR1 and CDR2 (germline): GTSNPN, SVGIG (reference sequence). The CDR3 region is CAWSVSSGGHGYTF. In nucleotides, the CDR3 is TGTGCCTGGAGTGTATCTTCTGGGGGGCATGGCTACACCTTC.

The V call is TRBV27, the J call TRBJ1-6; TRBD1 matches 10 bases. CDR1 is MNHEY, CDR2 SMNVEV, per germline (reference sequence). Trimming cost V 2 bases and J 9 bases; bases outside gene matches: 4. The length of the CDR3 is 15 residues. In nucleotides, the CDR3 is TGTGCCAGCAGTTTAAGGCGGGACAGGGGTTCACCCCTCCACTTT. Protein product: CASSLRRDRGSPLHF.

The gene calls are TRBV12-3 or TRBV12-4 and TRBJ1-6, with D unresolved. This CDR3 has 13 amino acids. V lost 7 bases and J lost 7, with 11 bases in between. CDR3 protein: CASTPAGNSPLHF. In nucleotides, the CDR3 is TGTGCCAGCACCCCGGCCGGGAATTCACCCCTCCACTTT.

This rearrangement joins TRBV7-9 to TRBJ1-2, with 9 bases fitting TRBD1. With 5 bases clipped from V and 8 bases from J, the junction kept 9 bases outside the gene matches. The CDR3 contains 14 residues. Germline assignment: CDR1 SEHNR and CDR2 FQNEAQ (reference sequence). Here the CDR3 DNA reads TGTGCCAGCAGCATCGGACAGGGGAGATTCGGCTACACCTTC. Amino acid sequence: CASSIGQGRFGYTF.

The rearrangement joins TRBV5-1 to TRBJ1-5; TRBD1 is a possible D gene (6 bases). The V end was cut by 2 bases, the J end by 5 bases, with 11 bases between. The CDR3 covers 14 residues. The V gene's germline CDR1 is SGHRS and CDR2 YFSETQ. The CDR3 coding sequence is TGCGCCAGCAGCTTTGGGGGCCTGTATCAGCCCCAGCATTTT. Its protein is CASSFGGLYQPQHF.

The chain carries TRBV2 and TRBJ2-4; D is uncertain. The germline gives CDR1 SNHLY, CDR2 FYNNEI. This CDR3 region has 13 residues. Trimming cost V 7 bases and J 0 bases, with 7 bases left between them. CDR3 DNA: TGTGCCAGCACGGTACTAGCCAAAAACATTCAGTACTTC. Protein sequence: CASTVLAKNIQYF.

The gene calls are TRBV28 and TRBJ1-2, with unresolved D. Germline V gene sequence: CDR1 MDHEN, CDR2 SYDVKM. The CDR3 length is 16 residues. V was cut by 5 bases and J by 5 bases, with 21 bases left in between. As DNA, the CDR3 is TGTGCCAGCAGTGAGGTTTTGGACGCGTACCGATATGGCTACACCTTC. Amino acids: CASSEVLDAYRYGYTF.